What follows are 19 T cell receptor beta chains derived from one specimen sequenced in a study of CD8 T cells in ankylosing spondylitis. TCRdb re-called the 5' RACE reads through MiXCR, storing one row per CDR3 protein. The table lists just over 150,000 distinct CDR3 sequences, around 18% of them singletons, with about 8% in the top ten. Input material: blood, either unsorted or a sorted T cell fraction (not recorded which). The receptor source for this set is a male donor with ankylosing spondylitis or in good health (not recorded which).

This clonotype turned up a few times. The V call is TRBV20-1, the J call TRBJ2-7, with D perhaps matching TRBD2 (6 bases). The germline V gene has CDR1 DFQATT and CDR2 SNEGSKA (reference sequence). Trimming left V 0 bases short and J 2 bases short, with 14 bases between. CDR3 length equals 15 residues. The DNA for the CDR3 is TGCAGTGCTAGAGATTCCGGGGGACCTCCCTACGAGCAGTACTTC. Residues: CSARDSGGPPYEQYF.

A remark on this clonotype: One junction end does not reproduce the germline sequence, and a read error may be involved. V and J are TRBV27 and TRBJ2-5, with TRBD2 identical over 11 bases. Per the germline V gene, CDR1 is MNHEY and CDR2 is SMNVEV (reference sequence). This CDR3 contains 19 residues. CDR3 nucleotide sequence: TGTACCAGCTGTTTATCCTATGCCGGGACTAGCGGTGGAGATAAGGGCCAGTACTTC. Amino acid sequence: CTSCLSYAGTSGGDKGQYF.

V gene TRBV7-1 combines with J gene TRBJ1-2; 9 bases line up with TRBD1. Being an ORF, TRBV7-1 has a function that is uncertain. V was clipped by 3 bases and J by 8 bases; unmatched bases: 13. The CDR3 loop spans 16 amino acids. The CDR3 sequence is CASSSHYGGQGIGYTF. In nucleotides, the CDR3 is TGTGCCAGCAGCTCTCACTACGGAGGACAGGGGATCGGCTACACCTTC.

This clonotype turned up a few times. The gene calls are TRBV12-3 or TRBV12-4 and TRBJ2-1, with unresolved D. Trimming removed 2 bases at V and 7 bases at J, with 9 bases between. CDR3 size: 13 residues. Here the CDR3 reads CASSLLPVNEQFF. CDR3 DNA: TGTGCCAGCAGTTTATTGCCCGTTAATGAGCAGTTCTTC.

This clonotype was seen many times. The chain uses TRBV12-3 or TRBV12-4 and TRBJ2-7, with TRBD1 matching over 7 bases. V gave up 6 bases and J gave up 2 bases; unmatched junction bases: 4. CDR3 length: 13 amino acids. The CDR3 region has the DNA TGTGCCAGCAGCACGACAGGGCCCTACGAGCAGTACTTC. It encodes CASSTTGPYEQYF.

This clonotype was picked up many times. The V gene is TRBV3-1, the J gene TRBJ2-1, with a weak D call TRBD1 (6 bases). Between the trimmed V and J ends, which lost 2 bases and 8 bases, there was a span of 10 bases. The CDR3 runs to 13 residues. CDR1 is LGHDT and CDR2 is YNNKEL in the germline V gene (reference sequence). DNA of the CDR3: TGTGCCAGCAGCCAAAACAGGGCACATGAGCAGTTCTTC. Translating gives CASSQNRAHEQFF.

The CDR3 loop is CASSLVAGSSDTQYF. CDR3 coding DNA: TGTGCCAGCAGCTTAGTGGCGGGATCGTCAGATACGCAGTATTTT. The gene calls are TRBV11-3 and TRBJ2-3, with D maybe TRBD2 (6 bases). CDR1 and CDR2 (germline): SGHNT, YENEEA. Trimming shortened V by 1 base and J by 4 bases, and 12 bases separated the two germline ends. The CDR3 spans 15 residues.

The chain joins TRBV2 to TRBJ2-3; D possibly corresponds to TRBD1 (5 bases). The germline CDR1 and CDR2 sequences are SNHLY and FYNNEI. V was pared by 10 bases and J by 0 bases, with 20 bases between. There are 16 residues in the CDR3. The CDR3: CAINDLDKESTDTQYF. DNA of the CDR3: TGTGCCATCAACGACCTGGACAAGGAGAGCACAGATACGCAGTATTTT.

The chain joins TRBV5-1 to TRBJ2-7; unclear D gene. The CDR3 sequence is 14 residues long. The germline V gene has CDR1 SGHRS and CDR2 YFSETQ. V shed 4 bases and J shed 1 base, with 12 bases lying between them. The CDR3 protein is CASSIGGDSYEQYF. Written as DNA, the CDR3 is TGCGCCAGCAGCATCGGTGGGGATTCCTACGAGCAGTACTTC.

This clonotype was recorded at least ten times. The CDR3 bases are TGTGCCAGCACGCTGGCAGGGGAGCAGTACTTC. Encoded protein: CASTLAGEQYF. The gene calls are TRBV12-3 or TRBV12-4 and TRBJ2-7; possibly TRBD1 for D (5 bases). The CDR3 runs to 11 residues. With 7 bases removed from V and 7 bases from J, the gap between germline ends came to 11 bases.

This clonotype was observed many times. The rearrangement links TRBV12-3 or TRBV12-4 to TRBJ2-3; the D call may be TRBD1 or TRBD2 (5 bases each). The CDR3 covers 14 residues. V was cut by 4 bases and J by 6 bases, with 14 bases left in between. DNA of the CDR3: TGTGCCAGCAGTTCCAGGGAGCAGATGGATACGCAGTATTTT. This gives the protein CASSSREQMDTQYF.

This clonotype was counted at least ten times. V usage is TRBV20-1 and J usage is TRBJ2-1; 12 nucleotides align to TRBD2. The V segment lost 4 bases and the J segment 5 bases; nucleotides outside the gene matches: 3. CDR1 DFQATT and CDR2 SNEGSKA come from the germline V gene (reference sequence). The CDR3 extends over 14 amino acids. CDR3 in DNA: TGCAGTGCTAAGGGACTAGCGGGTAACAATGAGCAGTTCTTC. This gives the protein CSAKGLAGNNEQFF.

Ten or more counts support this clonotype. The chain recombines TRBV20-1 with TRBJ2-1, with 8 bases aligning to TRBD2. V lost 1 base, J lost 4 bases, and 3 bases stayed unmatched. Germline V gene data show CDR1 as DFQATT and CDR2 as SNEGSKA (reference sequence). CDR3 size: 14 residues. CDR3 in amino acids: CSARAASGYNEQFF. In DNA form, the CDR3 reads TGCAGTGCTAGAGCGGCTAGCGGGTACAATGAGCAGTTCTTC.

The chain employs TRBV5-5 and TRBJ1-1; 8 bases fit TRBD1. In germline, CDR1 is SGHKS, CDR2 YYEKEE (reference sequence). With V trimmed by 4 bases and J by 1 base, 3 bases remained unmatched. The CDR3 has 14 amino acids. The CDR3, as DNA: TGTGCCAGCAGCGGCGGACAGGGGAACACTGAAGCTTTCTTT. This gives the protein CASSGGQGNTEAFF. The full variable domain, rest sourced from reference TRBV5-5 and TRBJ1-1, is DAGVTQSPTHLIKTRGQQVTLRCSPISGHKSVSWYQQVLGQGPQFIFQYYEKEERGRGNFPDRFSARQFPNYSSELNVNALLLGDSALYLCASSGGQGNTEAFFGQGTRLTVV.

Points on this clonotype: One base away lies a much larger clone, so this may be a sequencing read error. V usage is TRBV24-1 and J usage is TRBJ2-7; D remains ambiguous. Germline values: CDR1 KGHDR, CDR2 SFDVKD. The CDR3 has 13 residues. This CDR3 is CVTSDFIGYEQYF. The CDR3 nucleotides read TGTGTCACCAGTGATTTTATTGGCTACGAGCAGTACTTC.

The table lists this clonotype with many counts. The gene calls are TRBV3-1 and TRBJ2-3, with TRBD2 matching over 16 bases. The CDR3 loop spans 17 amino acids. V was pared by 7 bases and J by 7 bases, with 11 bases of the junction left unmatched. The germline CDR1 and CDR2 sequences are LGHDT and YNNKEL (reference sequence). The CDR3 sequence is CASNLGTSGRAANTQYF. The CDR3 nucleotides read TGTGCCAGCAACCTTGGGACTAGCGGGAGGGCCGCGAATACGCAGTATTTT.

This clonotype was seen repeatedly, ten times or more. The rearrangement uses TRBV7-6 and TRBJ2-7, with TRBD1 identical over 7 bases. CDR1 SGHVS and CDR2 FNYEAQ come from the germline V gene. This CDR3 contains 13 residues. Losses at the gene ends were 4 bases for V and 3 bases for J; bases not matched to a gene: 3. DNA for the CDR3: TGTGCCAGCAGCTGGACAGGAGACTACGAGCAGTACTTC. This encodes CASSWTGDYEQYF.

The chain recombines TRBV5-1 with TRBJ1-5, with a tentative D call TRBD1 (6 bases). Trimming removed 0 bases at V and 5 bases at J, with 9 bases between. Germline-derived CDR1 and CDR2 are SGHRS and YFSETQ. There are 14 residues in the CDR3. The CDR3 spells CASSLAGADQPQHF. Here the CDR3 DNA reads TGCGCCAGCAGCTTGGCAGGGGCCGATCAGCCCCAGCATTTT.

This clonotype was found many times. The CDR3 here is CASSANQMYGYTF. CDR3 DNA sequence: TGTGCCAGCAGCGCAAACCAGATGTATGGCTACACCTTC. This rearrangement joins TRBV9 to TRBJ1-2; D ambiguous. Germline V gene data show CDR1 as SGDLS and CDR2 as YYNGEE. The V and J ends lost 3 bases and 5 bases respectively, with 11 bases between them. The CDR3 runs 13 residues.